This T cell receptor beta chain was retrieved from a study of cytomegalovirus exposure and HLA in healthy donors. It was healthy bone marrow donors who served as donors. Comment on this clone: As yet, its antigen is unknown.

The PCR had 60 Vbeta and 13 Jbeta primers. Clones were sequenced by immunoSEQ multiplex PCR, and TCRdb holds only the in-frame ones, with some missing. Among more than 150,000 clones listed, more than 75% were seen once. Germline V gives CDR1 LNHDA, CDR2 SQIVND (reference sequence). Losses at the gene ends were 7 bases for V and 4 bases for J; bases not matched to a gene: 18. The CDR3 sequence is 18 residues long. General observations from the study: In a later analysis, the majority of CMV-associated beta chains seemingly showed HLA restriction.

The clonotype was recovered from a girl less than two years old in good health and CMV-seronegative. Sequenced material: PBMCs. The chain employs TRBV19 and TRBJ2-3, with TRBD1 matching over 9 bases. The CDR3 is CASTTQGTGSALPDTQYF. The CDR3 DNA is TGTGCCAGTACCACTCAAGGGACAGGGTCAGCACTACCAGATACGCAGTATTTT.